Here is one T cell receptor (beta chain) with its context. The data were taken from a study of CD8+CD57+ T cells in acquired aplastic anemia. Selection for sequencing was limited to patients who had shown CD8+CD57+ cell expansion by flow cytometry. Genomic DNA templated the TCR beta VDJ and CDR3 profiling. TCRdb fed the reads into MiXCR, producing one record per CDR3 protein. Among just over 200,000 distinct CDR3 sequences listed, more than 55% were seen once. The sequenced material came from sorted CD4+, CD8+, or CD8+CD57+ T cells (not recorded which) from PBMCs. The sequence was obtained from a human donor with aplastic anemia.

The CDR3 nucleotides are TGTGCCAGCAGCTTTTCTGCGTCTGGGGCCAACGTCCTGACTTTC. It yields the protein CASSFSASGANVLTF. This chain links TRBV7-9 with TRBJ2-6; D is unresolved. The CDR3 extends over 15 amino acids. Trimming removed 3 bases at V and 1 base at J, with 7 bases between. CDR1 and CDR2 (germline): SEHNR, FQNEAQ (reference sequence). The whole variable domain, filled in from reference TRBV7-9 and TRBJ2-6, reads DTGVSQNPRHKITKRGQNVTFRCDPISEHNRLYWYRQTLGQGPEFLTYFQNEAQLEKSRLLSDRFSAERPKGSFSTLEIQRTEQGDSAMYLCASSFSASGANVLTFGAGSRLTVL.